This T cell receptor beta chain was profiled in a study of blood T cell repertoires in COVID-19. Study-wide background: The cDNA or gDNA used as material had been derived from T cells, B-cell-depleted T cells, or PBMCs.

Assay used: immunoSEQ multiplex PCR; TCRdb lists only in-frame clones, some missing. Of 80,000 to 100,000 clones in the sample, 85% to 90% are singletons; the top ten hold about 1.5%. This clone was detected only once. Germline assignment: CDR1 DFQATT and CDR2 SNEGSKA (reference sequence). The CDR3 runs 11 residues. Trimming took off 5 bases at V and 4 bases at J, with 6 bases between the two ends. Specimen: peripheral blood. This sequence originates from a human donor with active COVID-19. The donor label of this sample is uncertain. V is TRBV20-1 and J is TRBJ1-3; D is unclear. CDR3 in amino acids: CSAPLGNTIYF. The CDR3 nucleotides read TGCAGTGCTCCCCTCGGAAACACCATATATTTT.